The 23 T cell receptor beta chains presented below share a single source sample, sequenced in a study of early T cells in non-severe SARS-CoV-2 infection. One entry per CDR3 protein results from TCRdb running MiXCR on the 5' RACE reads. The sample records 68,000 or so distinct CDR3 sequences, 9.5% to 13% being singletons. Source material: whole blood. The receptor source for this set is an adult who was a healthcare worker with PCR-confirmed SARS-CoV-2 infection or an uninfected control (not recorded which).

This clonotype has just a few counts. The CDR3 sequence: CASSFPGRAEQYF. In DNA, the CDR3 is TGTGCCAGCAGCTTTCCGGGACGAGCCGAGCAGTACTTC. The J gene is TRBJ2-7, the V gene TRBV7-9; D could derive from TRBD1 or TRBD2 (5 bases each). This CDR3 has 13 residues. Germline CDR1 reads SEHNR; CDR2 reads FQNEAQ (reference sequence). Trimming cost V 3 bases and J 6 bases, with 12 bases left between them.

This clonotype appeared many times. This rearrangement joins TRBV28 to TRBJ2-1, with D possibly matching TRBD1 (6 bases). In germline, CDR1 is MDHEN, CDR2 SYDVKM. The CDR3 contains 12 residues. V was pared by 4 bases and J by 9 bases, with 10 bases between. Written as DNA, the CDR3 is TGTGCCAGCAGTTACAGGGCCCCTGAGCAGTTCTTC. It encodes CASSYRAPEQFF.

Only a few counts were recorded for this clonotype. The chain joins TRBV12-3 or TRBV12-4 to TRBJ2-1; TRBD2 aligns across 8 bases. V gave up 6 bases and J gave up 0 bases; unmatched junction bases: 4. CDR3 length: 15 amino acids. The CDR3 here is CASSERGYSYNEQFF. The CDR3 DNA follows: TGTGCCAGCAGCGAGCGGGGGTACTCCTACAATGAGCAGTTCTTC.

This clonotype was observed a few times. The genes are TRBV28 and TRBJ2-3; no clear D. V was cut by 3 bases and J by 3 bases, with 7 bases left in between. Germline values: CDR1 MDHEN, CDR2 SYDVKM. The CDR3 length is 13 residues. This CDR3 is CASSFETTDTQYF. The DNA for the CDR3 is TGTGCCAGCAGTTTTGAGACGACAGATACGCAGTATTTT.

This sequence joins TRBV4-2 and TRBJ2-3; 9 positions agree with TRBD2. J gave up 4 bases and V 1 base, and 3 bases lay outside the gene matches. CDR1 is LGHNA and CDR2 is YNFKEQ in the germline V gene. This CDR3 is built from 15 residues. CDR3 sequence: CASSQGGRAPDTQYF. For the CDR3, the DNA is TGTGCCAGCAGCCAAGGCGGGAGGGCCCCAGATACGCAGTATTTT.

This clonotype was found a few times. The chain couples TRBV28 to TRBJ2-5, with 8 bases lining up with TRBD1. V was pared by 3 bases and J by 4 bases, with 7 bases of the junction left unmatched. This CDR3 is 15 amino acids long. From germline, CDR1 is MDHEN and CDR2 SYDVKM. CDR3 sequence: CASSFPGQGRETQYF. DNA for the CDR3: TGTGCCAGCAGTTTTCCCGGACAGGGTCGAGAGACCCAGTACTTC.

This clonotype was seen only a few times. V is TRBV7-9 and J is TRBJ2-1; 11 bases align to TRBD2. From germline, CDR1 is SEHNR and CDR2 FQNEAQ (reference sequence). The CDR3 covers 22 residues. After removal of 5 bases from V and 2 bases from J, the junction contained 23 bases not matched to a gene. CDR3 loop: CASSATVGMTSGNNQAYNEQFF. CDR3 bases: TGTGCCAGCAGCGCCACCGTGGGTATGACTAGCGGGAACAACCAAGCCTACAATGAGCAGTTCTTC.

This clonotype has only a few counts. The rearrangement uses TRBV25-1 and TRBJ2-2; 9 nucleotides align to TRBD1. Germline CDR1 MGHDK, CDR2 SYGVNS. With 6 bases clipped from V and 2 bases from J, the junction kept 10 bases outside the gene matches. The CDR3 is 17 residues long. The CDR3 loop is CASSPPPGQGNTGELFF. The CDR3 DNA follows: TGTGCCAGCAGCCCCCCGCCGGGACAGGGAAACACCGGGGAGCTGTTTTTT.

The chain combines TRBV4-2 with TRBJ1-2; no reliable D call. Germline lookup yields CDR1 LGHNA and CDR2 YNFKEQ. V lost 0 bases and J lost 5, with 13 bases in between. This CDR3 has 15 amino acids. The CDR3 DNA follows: TGTGCCAGCAGCCAAGATGTCGCGGAGACATATGGCTACACCTTC. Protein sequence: CASSQDVAETYGYTF.

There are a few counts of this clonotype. In DNA, the CDR3 is TGTGCCAGCAGCCCCGCTTTGGGTAGTGAGCAGTTCTTC. Its translation is CASSPALGSEQFF. The rearrangement joins TRBV7-2 to TRBJ2-1; D gene unclear. This CDR3 contains 13 residues. Trimming left V 5 bases short and J 9 bases short, with 14 bases between. Germline lookup yields CDR1 SGHTA and CDR2 FQGNSA.

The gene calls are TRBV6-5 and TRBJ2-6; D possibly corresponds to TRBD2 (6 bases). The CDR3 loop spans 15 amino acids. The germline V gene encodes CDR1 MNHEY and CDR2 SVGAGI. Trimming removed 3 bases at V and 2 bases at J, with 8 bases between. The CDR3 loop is CASSYGGTGANVLTF. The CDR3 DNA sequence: TGTGCCAGCAGTTATGGAGGGACTGGGGCCAACGTCCTGACTTTC.

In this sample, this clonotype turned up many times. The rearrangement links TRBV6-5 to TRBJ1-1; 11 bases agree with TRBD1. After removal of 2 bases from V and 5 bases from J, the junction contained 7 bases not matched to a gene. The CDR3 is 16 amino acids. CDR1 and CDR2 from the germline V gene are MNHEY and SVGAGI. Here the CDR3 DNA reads TGTGCCAGCAGTTACGCACCGGGACAGGGGGGGACTGAAGCTTTCTTT. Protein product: CASSYAPGQGGTEAFF.

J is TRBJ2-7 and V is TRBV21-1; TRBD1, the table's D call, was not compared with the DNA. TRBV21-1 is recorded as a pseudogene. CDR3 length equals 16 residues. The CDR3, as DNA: TGTGCCAGCAGCAAAAAACCCCGGACCAGGGGCTACGAGCAGTACTTC. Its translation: CASSKKPRTRGYEQYF.

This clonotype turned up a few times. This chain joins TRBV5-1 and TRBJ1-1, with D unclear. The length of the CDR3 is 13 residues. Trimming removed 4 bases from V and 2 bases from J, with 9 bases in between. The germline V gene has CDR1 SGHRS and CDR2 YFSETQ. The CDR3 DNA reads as TGCGCCAGCAGCACCTTAAAAAACACTGAAGCTTTCTTT. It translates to CASSTLKNTEAFF.

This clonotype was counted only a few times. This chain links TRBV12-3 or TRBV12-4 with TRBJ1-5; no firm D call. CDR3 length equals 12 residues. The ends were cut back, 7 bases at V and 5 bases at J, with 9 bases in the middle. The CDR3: CASKTDHQPQHF. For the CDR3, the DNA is TGTGCCAGCAAAACAGATCATCAGCCCCAGCATTTT.

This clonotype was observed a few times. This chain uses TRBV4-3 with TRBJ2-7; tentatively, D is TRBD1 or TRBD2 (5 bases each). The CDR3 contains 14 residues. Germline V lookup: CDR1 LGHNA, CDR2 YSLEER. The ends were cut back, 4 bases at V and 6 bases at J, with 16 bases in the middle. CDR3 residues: CASSRTGTQAEQYF. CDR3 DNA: TGCGCCAGCAGCCGAACCGGGACCCAGGCCGAGCAGTACTTC.

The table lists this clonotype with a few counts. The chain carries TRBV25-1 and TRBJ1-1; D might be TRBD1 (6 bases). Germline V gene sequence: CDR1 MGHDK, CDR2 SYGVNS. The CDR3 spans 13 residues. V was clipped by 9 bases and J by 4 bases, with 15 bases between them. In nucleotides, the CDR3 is TGTGCCAGTTCACAGGGCTGGGGCACTGAAGCTTTCTTT. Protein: CASSQGWGTEAFF.

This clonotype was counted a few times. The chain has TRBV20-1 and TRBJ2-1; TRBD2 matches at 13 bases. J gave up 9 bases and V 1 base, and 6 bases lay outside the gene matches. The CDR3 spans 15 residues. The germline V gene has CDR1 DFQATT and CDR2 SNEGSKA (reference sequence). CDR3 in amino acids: CSARVGTSGISEQFF. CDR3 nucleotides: TGCAGTGCTAGAGTAGGGACTAGCGGGATTAGTGAGCAGTTCTTC.

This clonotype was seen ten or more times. The CDR3, as DNA: TGCAGTGCTTGCCCCCTTACGGGAGGGCGTTACGAGCAGTACTTC. Translating gives CSACPLTGGRYEQYF. This chain uses TRBV20-1 with TRBJ2-7, with 8 bases matching TRBD2. The CDR3 runs 15 residues. Germline CDR1 is DFQATT and CDR2 is SNEGSKA (reference sequence). V trimming: 5 bases; J trimming: 4 bases; junction bases outside the gene matches: 13.

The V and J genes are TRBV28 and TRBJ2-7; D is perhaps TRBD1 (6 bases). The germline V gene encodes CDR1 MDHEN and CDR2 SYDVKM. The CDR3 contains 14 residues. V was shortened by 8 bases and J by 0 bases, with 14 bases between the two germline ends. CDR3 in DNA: TGTGCCAGCGACCCGGGACATAGCTCCTACGAGCAGTACTTC. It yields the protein CASDPGHSSYEQYF.

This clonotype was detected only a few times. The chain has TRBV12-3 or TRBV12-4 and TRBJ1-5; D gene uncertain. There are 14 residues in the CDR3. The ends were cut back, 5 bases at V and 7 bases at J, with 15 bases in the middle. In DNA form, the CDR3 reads TGTGCCAGCAGTCCCCGACAAGGGCGACAGCCCCAGCATTTT. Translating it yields CASSPRQGRQPQHF.

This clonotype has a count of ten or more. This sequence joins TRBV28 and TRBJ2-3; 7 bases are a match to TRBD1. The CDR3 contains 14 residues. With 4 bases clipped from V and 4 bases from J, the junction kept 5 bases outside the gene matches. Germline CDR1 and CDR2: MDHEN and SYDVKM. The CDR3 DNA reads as TGTGCCAGCAGTTCACAGGGGTGGGCAGATACGCAGTATTTT. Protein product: CASSSQGWADTQYF.

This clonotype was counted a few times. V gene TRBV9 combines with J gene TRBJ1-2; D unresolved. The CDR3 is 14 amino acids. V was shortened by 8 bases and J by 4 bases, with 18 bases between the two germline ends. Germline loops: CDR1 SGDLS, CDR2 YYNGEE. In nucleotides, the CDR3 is TGTGCCAGTACACCGCGGGTTGATGCCTATGGCTACACCTTC. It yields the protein CASTPRVDAYGYTF.